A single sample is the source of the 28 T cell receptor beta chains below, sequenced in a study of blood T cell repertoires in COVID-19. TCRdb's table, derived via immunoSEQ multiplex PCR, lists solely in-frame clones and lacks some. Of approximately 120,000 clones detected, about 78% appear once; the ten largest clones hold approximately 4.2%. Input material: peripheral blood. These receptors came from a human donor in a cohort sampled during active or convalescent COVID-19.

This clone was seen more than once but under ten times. This CDR3 reads CASSFLGRLQPQHF. The CDR3 DNA reads TGTGCCAGCAGCTTTCTAGGGAGACTCCAGCCCCAGCATTTT. The chain links TRBV5-6 to TRBJ1-5; unclear D gene. The CDR3 runs 14 residues. From germline, CDR1 is SGHDT and CDR2 YYEEEE. Trimming stripped 2 bases from V and 7 bases from J, with 13 bases between.

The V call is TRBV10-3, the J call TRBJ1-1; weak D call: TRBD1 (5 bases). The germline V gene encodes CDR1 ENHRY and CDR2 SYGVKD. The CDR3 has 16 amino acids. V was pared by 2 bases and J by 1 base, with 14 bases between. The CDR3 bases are TGTGCCATCAGTGAGACGAAAAAAACAGGGAACACTGAAGCTTTCTTT. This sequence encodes CAISETKKTGNTEAFF.

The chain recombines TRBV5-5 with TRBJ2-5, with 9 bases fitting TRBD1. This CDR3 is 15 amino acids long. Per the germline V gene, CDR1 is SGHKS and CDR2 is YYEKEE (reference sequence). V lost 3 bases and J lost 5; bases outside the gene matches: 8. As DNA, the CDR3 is TGTGCCAGCAGCTGGGGGACAGGGTCGACGGAGACCCAGTACTTC. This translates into CASSWGTGSTETQYF.

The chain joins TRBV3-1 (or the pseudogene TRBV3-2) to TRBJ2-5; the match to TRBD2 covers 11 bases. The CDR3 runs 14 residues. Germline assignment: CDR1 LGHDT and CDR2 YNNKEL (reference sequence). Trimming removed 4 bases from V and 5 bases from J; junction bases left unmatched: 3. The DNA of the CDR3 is TGTGCCAGCAGCCTAGCGGGGGGGCGTGAGACCCAGTACTTC. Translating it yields CASSLAGGRETQYF.

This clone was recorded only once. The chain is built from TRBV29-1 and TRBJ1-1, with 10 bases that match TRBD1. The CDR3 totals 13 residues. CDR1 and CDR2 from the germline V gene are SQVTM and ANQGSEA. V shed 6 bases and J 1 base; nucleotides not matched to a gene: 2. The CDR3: CSVDRGQNTEAFF. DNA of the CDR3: TGCAGCGTAGACAGGGGGCAGAACACTGAAGCTTTCTTT.

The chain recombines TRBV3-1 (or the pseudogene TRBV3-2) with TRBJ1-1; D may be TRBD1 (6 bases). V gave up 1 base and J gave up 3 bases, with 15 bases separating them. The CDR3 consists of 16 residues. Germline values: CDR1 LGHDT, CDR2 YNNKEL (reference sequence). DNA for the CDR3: TGTGCCAGCAGCCAAGCCCCAGGGGTTAGGTACACTGAAGCTTTCTTT. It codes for CASSQAPGVRYTEAFF.

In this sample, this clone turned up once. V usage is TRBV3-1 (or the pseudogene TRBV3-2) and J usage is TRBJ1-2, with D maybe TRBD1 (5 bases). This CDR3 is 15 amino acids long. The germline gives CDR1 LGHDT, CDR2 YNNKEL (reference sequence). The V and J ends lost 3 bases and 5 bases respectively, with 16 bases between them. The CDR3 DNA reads TGTGCCAGCAGCCATGGGGACTGGATCAAATATGGCTACACCTTC. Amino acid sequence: CASSHGDWIKYGYTF.

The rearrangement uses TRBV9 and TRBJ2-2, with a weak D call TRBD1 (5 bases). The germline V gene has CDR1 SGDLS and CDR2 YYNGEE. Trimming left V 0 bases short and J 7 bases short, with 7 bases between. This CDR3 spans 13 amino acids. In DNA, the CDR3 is TGTGCCAGCAGCGTAGTCAGGGTCGGGGAGCTGTTTTTT. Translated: CASSVVRVGELFF.

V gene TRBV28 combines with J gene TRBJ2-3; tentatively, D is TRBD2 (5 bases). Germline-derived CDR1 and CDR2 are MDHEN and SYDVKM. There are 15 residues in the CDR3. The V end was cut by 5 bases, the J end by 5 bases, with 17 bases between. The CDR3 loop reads CASSPLVRREDTQYF. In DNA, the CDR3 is TGTGCCAGCAGTCCTCTTGTTCGACGGGAAGATACGCAGTATTTT.

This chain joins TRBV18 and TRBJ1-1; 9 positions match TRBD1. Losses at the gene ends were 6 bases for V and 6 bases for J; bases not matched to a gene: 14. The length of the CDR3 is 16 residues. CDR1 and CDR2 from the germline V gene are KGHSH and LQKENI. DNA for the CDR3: TGTGCCAGCTCTCCCACAGGGGGCGTTGGGTCGGCTGAAGCTTTCTTT. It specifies CASSPTGGVGSAEAFF.

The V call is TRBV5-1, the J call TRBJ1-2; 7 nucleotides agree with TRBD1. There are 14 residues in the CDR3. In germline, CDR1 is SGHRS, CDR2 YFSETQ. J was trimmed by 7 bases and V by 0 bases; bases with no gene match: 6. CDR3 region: CASSLVGGGSGYTF. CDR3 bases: TGCGCCAGCAGCTTGGTAGGAGGGGGCTCTGGCTACACCTTC.

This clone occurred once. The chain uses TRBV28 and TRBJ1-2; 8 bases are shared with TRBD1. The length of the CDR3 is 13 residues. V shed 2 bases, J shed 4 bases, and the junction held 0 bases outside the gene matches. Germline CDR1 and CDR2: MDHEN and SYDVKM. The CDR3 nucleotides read TGTGCCAGCAGTTTAACAGGGGGCTATGGCTACACCTTC. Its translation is CASSLTGGYGYTF.

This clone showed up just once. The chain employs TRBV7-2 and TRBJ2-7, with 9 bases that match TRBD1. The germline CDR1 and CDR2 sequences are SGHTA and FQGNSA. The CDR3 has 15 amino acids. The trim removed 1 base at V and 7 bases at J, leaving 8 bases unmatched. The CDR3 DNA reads TGTGCCAGCAGCTTAGACGCCGGGACAGGGAGGGAGCAGTACTTC. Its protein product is CASSLDAGTGREQYF. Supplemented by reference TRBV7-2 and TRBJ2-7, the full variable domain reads GAGVSQSPSNKVTEKGKDVELRCDPISGHTALYWYRQSLGQGLEFLIYFQGNSAPDKSGLPSDRFSAERTGGSVSTLTIQRTQQEDSAVYLCASSLDAGTGREQYFGPGTRLTVT.

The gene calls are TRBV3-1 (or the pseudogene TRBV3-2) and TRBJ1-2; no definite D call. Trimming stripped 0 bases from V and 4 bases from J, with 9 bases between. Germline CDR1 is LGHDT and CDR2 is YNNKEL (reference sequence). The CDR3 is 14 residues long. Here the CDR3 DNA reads TGTGCCAGCAGCCAAGAGCCCAGGTTCTATGGCTACACCTTC. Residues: CASSQEPRFYGYTF.

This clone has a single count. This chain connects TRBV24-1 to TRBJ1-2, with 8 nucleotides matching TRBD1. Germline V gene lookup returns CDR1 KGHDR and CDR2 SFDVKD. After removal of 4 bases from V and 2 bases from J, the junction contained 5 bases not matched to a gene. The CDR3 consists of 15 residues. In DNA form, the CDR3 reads TGTGCCACCAGTGACGACAGGGGCGTCAACTATGGCTACACCTTC. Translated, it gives CATSDDRGVNYGYTF.

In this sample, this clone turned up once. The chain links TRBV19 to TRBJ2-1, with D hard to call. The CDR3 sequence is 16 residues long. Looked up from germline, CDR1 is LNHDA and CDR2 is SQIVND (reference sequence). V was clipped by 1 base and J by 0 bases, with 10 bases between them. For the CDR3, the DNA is TGTGCCAGTAGTATAGCACTCTTCCACTCCTACAATGAGCAGTTCTTC. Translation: CASSIALFHSYNEQFF.

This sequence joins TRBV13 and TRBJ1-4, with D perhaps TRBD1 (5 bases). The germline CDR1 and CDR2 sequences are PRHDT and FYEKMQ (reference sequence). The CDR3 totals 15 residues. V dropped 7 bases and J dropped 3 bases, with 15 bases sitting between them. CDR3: CASTLTGGPNEKLFF. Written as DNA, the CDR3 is TGTGCCAGCACCCTTACCGGGGGACCTAATGAAAAACTGTTTTTT.

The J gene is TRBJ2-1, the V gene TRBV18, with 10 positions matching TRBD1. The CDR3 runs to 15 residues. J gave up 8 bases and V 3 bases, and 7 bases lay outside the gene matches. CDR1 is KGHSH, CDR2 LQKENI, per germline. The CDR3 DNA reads TGTGCCAGCTCACCGGACAGGGGGATTTTCTATGAGCAGTTCTTC. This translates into CASSPDRGIFYEQFF.

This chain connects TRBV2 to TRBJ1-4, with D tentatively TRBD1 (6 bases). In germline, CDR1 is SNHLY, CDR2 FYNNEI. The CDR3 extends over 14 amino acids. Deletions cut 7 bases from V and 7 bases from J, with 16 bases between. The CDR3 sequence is CASKGSGTTEKLFF. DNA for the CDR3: TGTGCCAGCAAAGGGAGCGGGACAACTGAAAAACTGTTTTTT.

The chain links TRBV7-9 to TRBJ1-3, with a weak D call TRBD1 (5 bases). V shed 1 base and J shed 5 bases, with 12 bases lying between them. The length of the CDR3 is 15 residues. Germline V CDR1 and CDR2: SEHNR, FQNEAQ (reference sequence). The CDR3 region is CASSLERRGRNTIYF. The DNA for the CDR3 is TGTGCCAGCAGCTTAGAGAGGAGGGGCAGAAACACCATATATTTT. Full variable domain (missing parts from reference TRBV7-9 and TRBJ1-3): DTGVSQNPRHKITKRGQNVTFRCDPISEHNRLYWYRQTLGQGPEFLTYFQNEAQLEKSRLLSDRFSAERPKGSFSTLEIQRTEQGDSAMYLCASSLERRGRNTIYFGEGSWLTVV.

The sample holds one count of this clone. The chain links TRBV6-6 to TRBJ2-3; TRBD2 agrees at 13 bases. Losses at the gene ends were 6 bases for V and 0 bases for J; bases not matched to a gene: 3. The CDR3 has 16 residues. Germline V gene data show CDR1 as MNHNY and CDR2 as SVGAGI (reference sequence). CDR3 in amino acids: CASSGLAGASTDTQYF. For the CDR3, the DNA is TGTGCCAGCAGCGGACTAGCGGGAGCCAGCACAGATACGCAGTATTTT.

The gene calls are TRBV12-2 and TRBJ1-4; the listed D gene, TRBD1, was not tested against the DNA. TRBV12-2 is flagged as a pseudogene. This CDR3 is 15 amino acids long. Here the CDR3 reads CASRQGLSRPEKLFF. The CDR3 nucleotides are TGTGCAAGTCGCCAGGGGTTATCAAGGCCTGAAAAACTGTTTTTT.

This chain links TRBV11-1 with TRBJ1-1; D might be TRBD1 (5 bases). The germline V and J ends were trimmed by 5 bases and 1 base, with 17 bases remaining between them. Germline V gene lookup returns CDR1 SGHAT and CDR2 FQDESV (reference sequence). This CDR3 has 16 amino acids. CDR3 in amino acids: CASSPRRWGENTEAFF. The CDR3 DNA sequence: TGTGCCAGCAGCCCCCGCAGGTGGGGGGAGAACACTGAAGCTTTCTTT.

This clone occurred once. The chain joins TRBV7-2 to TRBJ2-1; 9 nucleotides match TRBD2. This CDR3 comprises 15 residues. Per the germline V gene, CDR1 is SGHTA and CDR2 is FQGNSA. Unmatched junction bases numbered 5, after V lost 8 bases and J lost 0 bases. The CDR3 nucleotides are TGTGCCAGCGCGGCTAGCGGGAACTCCTACAATGAGCAGTTCTTC. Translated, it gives CASAASGNSYNEQFF. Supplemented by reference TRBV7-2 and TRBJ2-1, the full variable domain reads GAGVSQSPSNKVTEKGKDVELRCDPISGHTALYWYRQSLGQGLEFLIYFQGNSAPDKSGLPSDRFSAERTGGSVSTLTIQRTQQEDSAVYLCASAASGNSYNEQFFGPGTRLTVL.

DNA for the CDR3: TGCGCCAGCAGCTTGGACCCTCTACAGCCCCAGCATTTT. It yields the protein CASSLDPLQPQHF. The chain is built from TRBV5-1 and TRBJ1-5; D is ambiguous. CDR1 and CDR2 from the germline V gene are SGHRS and YFSETQ. CDR3 length: 13 residues. Trimming stripped 0 bases from V and 7 bases from J, with 8 bases between.

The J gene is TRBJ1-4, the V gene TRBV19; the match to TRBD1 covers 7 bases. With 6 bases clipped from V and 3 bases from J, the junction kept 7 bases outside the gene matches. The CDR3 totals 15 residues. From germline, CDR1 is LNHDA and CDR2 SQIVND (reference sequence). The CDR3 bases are TGTGCCAGTAGATACAGGGGTTTGTCTAATGAAAAACTGTTTTTT. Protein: CASRYRGLSNEKLFF.

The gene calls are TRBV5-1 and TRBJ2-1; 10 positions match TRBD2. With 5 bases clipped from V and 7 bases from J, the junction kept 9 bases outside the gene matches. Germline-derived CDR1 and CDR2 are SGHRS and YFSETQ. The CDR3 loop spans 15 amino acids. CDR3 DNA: TGCGCCAGCAGTTTTTCTAGCGGGAGTTTGAATGAGCAGTTCTTC. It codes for CASSFSSGSLNEQFF.

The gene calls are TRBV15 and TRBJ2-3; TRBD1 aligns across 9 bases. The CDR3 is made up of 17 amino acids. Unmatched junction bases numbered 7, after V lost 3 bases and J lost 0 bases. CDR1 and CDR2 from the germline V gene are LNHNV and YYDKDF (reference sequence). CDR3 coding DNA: TGTGCCACCAGCAGTAACCCGGGACAGGGTAGCACAGATACGCAGTATTTT. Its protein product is CATSSNPGQGSTDTQYF.